This is a list of T cell receptor beta chains from one sample in a study of T-cell memory formation after mild COVID-19. TCRdb re-analysed the 5' RACE reads in MiXCR, keeping a single row per CDR3 protein. The data contain around 310,000 distinct CDR3 sequences, 20% to 25% of them singletons. Sequencing input: PBMCs or a T cell subset sorted from them (not recorded which). These receptors all stem from a man aged 18 to 35 who had mild COVID-19 (a few samples of this study predate the infection). Cell type and time point are not known. Both conserved end residues are part of each CDR3. A D gene is named only where the DNA matches it firmly. Only some rows state a clone size, as once, few, many or a class for expanded clones.

j_gene,v_gene,d_gene,abundance,CDR3aa,CDR3nt
TRBJ2-6,TRBV28,.,few,CASSSREFKGSGANVLTF,TGTGCCAGCAGTTCCAGGGAATTTAAGGGGTCTGGGGCCAACGTCCTGACTTTC
TRBJ1-6,TRBV7-6,TRBD1,few,CASSLTSTGGWESYNSPLHF,TGTGCCAGCTCCCTCACCTCGACAGGGGGCTGGGAATCCTATAATTCACCCCTCCACTTT
TRBJ2-3,TRBV5-1,TRBD2,few,CASSVAGVPDTQYF,TGCGCCAGCAGCGTAGCGGGGGTCCCAGATACGCAGTATTTT
TRBJ2-1,TRBV7-6,TRBD2,.,CASSLGWTSGGAHNEQFF,TGTGCCAGCAGCTTAGGTTGGACTAGCGGGGGGGCCCACAATGAGCAGTTCTTC
TRBJ1-5,TRBV11-2,.,few,CASTLTVHGGEPQHF,TGTGCCAGCACCTTGACAGTACATGGTGGTGAGCCCCAGCATTTT
TRBJ1-4,TRBV27,TRBD1,.,CASSFDRGLSNEKLFF,TGTGCCAGCAGTTTCGACAGGGGGCTGTCTAATGAAAAACTGTTTTTT
TRBJ2-4,TRBV7-9,TRBD2,.,CASSFLGGGTTKNIQYF,TGTGCCAGCAGCTTTCTCGGGGGAGGGACGACCAAAAACATTCAGTACTTC
TRBJ1-2,TRBV4-2,.,few,CASSPDQGNYGYTF,TGTGCCAGCAGTCCAGATCAGGGGAACTATGGCTACACCTTC
TRBJ2-2,TRBV12-3/TRBV12-4,.,many,CASSKQVSSGELFF,TGTGCCAGCAGCAAACAGGTCTCGTCCGGGGAGCTGTTTTTT
TRBJ2-3,TRBV6-5,.,few,CASSYSGVDQADTQYF,TGTGCCAGCAGTTACTCGGGGGTAGATCAGGCAGATACGCAGTATTTT
TRBJ1-4,TRBV4-2,.,few,CASSQVWGTNEKLFF,TGTGCCAGCAGCCAAGTTTGGGGGACTAATGAAAAACTGTTTTTT
TRBJ1-2,TRBV7-9,.,.,CASTPRGGVGYGYTF,TGTGCCAGCACCCCAAGGGGCGGGGTCGGCTATGGCTACACCTTC
TRBJ2-3,TRBV29-1,.,.,CSAEETDTQYF,TGCAGCGCCGAAGAGACAGATACGCAGTATTTT
TRBJ1-5,TRBV12-3/TRBV12-4,TRBD1,few,CASSLGQGRVSNQPQHF,TGTGCCAGCAGTCTCGGACAGGGGCGAGTAAGCAATCAGCCCCAGCATTTT
TRBJ1-1,TRBV6-5,.,.,CASRPALGNTEAFF,TGTGCCAGCCGGCCAGCGCTGGGAAACACTGAAGCTTTCTTT
TRBJ2-1,TRBV24-1,TRBD2,.,CATSTLGVAGEYNEQFF,TGTGCCACCAGTACACTTGGTGTAGCGGGAGAATACAATGAGCAGTTCTTC
TRBJ2-7,TRBV29-1,.,few,CSVTQGSYEQYF,TGCAGCGTCACACAGGGCTCCTACGAGCAGTACTTC
TRBJ1-2,TRBV7-9,.,.,CASSPGQPSTYGYTF,TGTGCCAGCAGCCCCGGACAGCCATCTACCTATGGCTACACCTTC
TRBJ2-7,TRBV7-2,.,.,CASSRPNSYEQYF,TGTGCCAGCAGCCGACCTAATTCCTACGAGCAGTACTTC
TRBJ1-2,TRBV6-2/TRBV6-3,.,.,CASSPDEGYGYTF,TGTGCCAGCAGTCCGGATGAGGGGTATGGCTACACCTTC
TRBJ1-2,TRBV7-2,.,many,CASSLAGGYGYTF,TGTGCCAGCAGCTTAGCAGGGGGCTATGGCTACACCTTC
TRBJ1-2,TRBV11-2,.,few,CASSPLEQTYGYTF,TGTGCCAGCAGCCCACTGGAACAGACCTATGGCTACACCTTC